The T cell receptor beta chain described here comes from a study of OX40 agonist ivuxolimab in advanced cancers. Study-level information: Those treated in dose escalation had hepatocellular carcinoma, melanoma, renal cell cancer or head and neck cancer. Having had anti-PD-1, anti-PD-L1 or anti-CTLA-4 therapy before was allowed, and around 39% had some. Whole-study results and caveats: In the 0.1 to 3.0 mg/kg range, CD4+ and CD8+ blood T cells had expanded clonally by week 6.

As regards this clone: Its antigen is not known.

Sequencing used immunoSEQ multiplex PCR; TCRdb keeps in-frame clones, though not all of them. Here the sample spans roughly 110,000 clones, 90% being singletons. From germline, CDR1 is SGHTA and CDR2 FQGNSA. V was pared by 1 base and J by 2 bases, with 2 bases of the junction left unmatched. The CDR3 covers 16 residues. This chain links TRBV7-2 with TRBJ2-3; TRBD2 aligns across 11 bases. This clonotype originated in an adult with an advanced solid tumor such as melanoma, head and neck, liver or kidney cancer. The sample here was CD4+ or CD8+ T cells sorted from blood, taken in a trial of the OX40 agonist ivuxolimab. The CDR3 here is CASSLGLAGNTDTQYF. The CDR3 DNA reads TGTGCCAGCAGCTTAGGACTAGCGGGGAACACAGATACGCAGTATTTT.